What follows are 27 T cell receptor beta chains derived from one specimen sequenced in a study of response to subunit inactivated influenza vaccine. TCRdb processed the RT-PCR reads anew with MiXCR; each CDR3 protein has one entry. The sample gives 550,000 to 800,000 distinct CDR3 sequences, 14% of which show up once; 6.5% to 8.5% is in the top ten. Sequenced here: PBMCs from blood, sampled approximately 15 days before vaccination. These TCRs come from a man aged 45-60 years who received an inactivated influenza vaccine.

The V and J genes are TRBV4-1 and TRBJ2-1; maybe TRBD1 (6 bases). Trimming removed 3 bases from V and 10 bases from J, with 25 bases in between. This CDR3 is built from 17 residues. Per the germline V gene, CDR1 is MGHRA and CDR2 is YSYEKL. CDR3 nucleotide sequence: TGCGCCAGCAGCCAGAAATCCCTAACTTCACAGGGAGAAGAGCAGTTCTTC. Translating it yields CASSQKSLTSQGEEQFF.

V gene TRBV7-8 combines with J gene TRBJ2-3; D is unresolved. Germline CDR1 and CDR2: SGHVS and FQNEAQ. This CDR3 has 13 amino acids. V lost 3 bases to trimming and J lost 2 bases, with 6 bases between them. For the CDR3, the DNA is TGTGCCAGCAGCTTTAAGTTCACAGATACGCAGTATTTT. Protein: CASSFKFTDTQYF.

The rearrangement links TRBV15 to TRBJ2-7; the D is unclear. The CDR3 totals 11 residues. CDR1 is LNHNV and CDR2 is YYDKDF in the germline V gene (reference sequence). Trimming took 2 bases from V and 5 from J, leaving 4 bases between them. The CDR3 bases are TGTGCCACCAGCAGAACCCACGAGCAGTACTTC. Its translation: CATSRTHEQYF.

This clonotype was recorded a few times. This sequence joins TRBV6-1 and TRBJ2-7; TRBD2 agrees at 9 bases. The CDR3 runs 16 residues. The V gene end was trimmed by 4 bases and the J gene end by 4 bases; junction bases not matched to a gene: 11. Per germline, CDR1 MNHNS and CDR2 SASEGT. The CDR3 nucleotides are TGTGCCAGCAGTGGACAGAGCGGGAGGCCGTATTACGAGCAGTACTTC. Translating gives CASSGQSGRPYYEQYF.

The chain joins TRBV24-1 to TRBJ2-3, with 9 bases fitting TRBD2. The CDR3 covers 17 residues. Germline CDR1 is KGHDR and CDR2 is SFDVKD. The V and J ends lost 1 base and 0 bases, in that order; junction bases with no gene match: 4. The CDR3 spells CATSDFPAGGSTDTQYF. The DNA of the CDR3 is TGTGCCACCAGTGATTTTCCAGCGGGGGGTAGCACAGATACGCAGTATTTT.

At least ten counts were recorded for this clonotype. This rearrangement joins TRBV12-3 or TRBV12-4 to TRBJ2-5; 8 nucleotides align to TRBD2. The ends lost 5 bases at V and 5 bases at J; junction bases unmatched: 10. The CDR3 runs to 15 residues. The CDR3 nucleotides read TGTGCCAGCAGTACCGGGACTAGTGGAGGGGAGACCCAGTACTTC. Protein: CASSTGTSGGETQYF.

The table lists this clonotype with a few counts. The CDR3 DNA reads TGCAGTGCGGGGCGGGAGACGTCGGGTCGGGGCTACACCTTC. It is translated as CSAGRETSGRGYTF. The chain uses TRBV20-1 and TRBJ1-2, with a possible D match to TRBD1 (5 bases). The CDR3 loop spans 14 amino acids. Germline-derived CDR1 and CDR2 are DFQATT and SNEGSKA (reference sequence). V was clipped by 6 bases and J by 8 bases, with 22 bases between them.

This clonotype appeared a few times. This chain joins TRBV4-3 and TRBJ1-2; 8 nucleotides align to TRBD1. The V segment lost 6 bases and the J segment 3 bases; nucleotides outside the gene matches: 3. The CDR3 is 13 residues long. Germline V gene sequence: CDR1 LGHNA, CDR2 YSLEER. DNA of the CDR3: TGCGCCAGCAGTATGGACAGGGACTATGGCTACACCTTC. Its translation: CASSMDRDYGYTF.

This clonotype was picked up a small number of times. This sequence joins TRBV5-1 and TRBJ2-2, with D possibly TRBD1 on 6 matching bases. Trimming pared 4 bases from V and 7 bases from J, leaving 11 bases between. Germline V lookup: CDR1 SGHRS, CDR2 YFSETQ. The CDR3 length is 13 residues. The CDR3 sequence: CASSGRGNGELFF. CDR3 sequence (DNA): TGCGCCAGCAGCGGCAGGGGAAACGGGGAGCTGTTTTTT.

This clonotype was detected only a few times. The gene calls are TRBV29-1 and TRBJ2-2, with a tentative D call TRBD2 (5 bases). V lost 1 base, J lost 5 bases, and 11 bases lay in between. Germline V lookup: CDR1 SQVTM, CDR2 ANQGSEA. This CDR3 is built from 14 residues. Here the CDR3 reads CSVEVRGWTGELFF. The DNA for the CDR3 is TGCAGCGTTGAAGTCCGGGGATGGACCGGGGAGCTGTTTTTT.

The rearrangement links TRBV5-5 to TRBJ2-2; D possibly corresponds to TRBD1 (6 bases). V shed 2 bases and J shed 9 bases, with 11 bases lying between them. This CDR3 has 13 amino acids. In germline, CDR1 is SGHKS, CDR2 YYEKEE (reference sequence). The CDR3 region is CASSLTGPRELFF. CDR3 DNA: TGTGCCAGCAGCTTAACAGGGCCCCGGGAGCTGTTTTTT. The whole variable domain, remainder taken from reference TRBV5-5 and TRBJ2-2, is DAGVTQSPTHLIKTRGQQVTLRCSPISGHKSVSWYQQVLGQGPQFIFQYYEKEERGRGNFPDRFSARQFPNYSSELNVNALLLGDSALYLCASSLTGPRELFFGEGSRLTVL.

The chain uses TRBV5-1 and TRBJ2-3; possible D gene TRBD2, 5 bases. The CDR3 sequence is 15 residues long. V was clipped by 1 base and J by 4 bases, with 13 bases between them. In germline, CDR1 is SGHRS, CDR2 YFSETQ. The DNA of the CDR3 is TGCGCCAGCAGCTTGTATCCTAGCCGCTCAGATACGCAGTATTTT. Amino acids: CASSLYPSRSDTQYF.

Worth noting for this clonotype: The junction departs from the called germline gene at one end, perhaps through a read error. This sequence joins TRBV19 and TRBJ2-2, with unresolved D. Germline values: CDR1 LNHDA, CDR2 SQIVND (reference sequence). The CDR3 runs 15 residues. CDR3 coding DNA: TGTGCCAGTAGTGTAGAAAGCGCGAACACCGGGGAGCTGTTTTTT. Translating it yields CASSVESANTGELFF.

This clonotype occurred many times. The chain recombines TRBV5-1 with TRBJ2-5; 10 bases line up with TRBD1. Germline CDR1 is SGHRS and CDR2 is YFSETQ. The CDR3 is 15 residues long. The V segment lost 2 bases and the J segment 5 bases; nucleotides outside the gene matches: 6. The chain's CDR3 is CASSFTGTGVETQYF. CDR3 DNA sequence: TGCGCCAGCAGCTTCACCGGGACAGGGGTCGAGACCCAGTACTTC. Looking up the rest from reference TRBV5-1 and TRBJ2-5 gives the full variable domain: KAGVTQTPRYLIKTRGQQVTLSCSPISGHRSVSWYQQTPGQGLQFLFEYFSETQRNKGNFPGRFSGRQFSNSRSEMNVSTLELGDSALYLCASSFTGTGVETQYFGPGTRLLVL.

Only a few counts were recorded for this clonotype. The rearrangement links TRBV10-3 to TRBJ2-2; D is ambiguous. Trimming cost V 5 bases and J 4 bases, with 14 bases left between them. The CDR3 consists of 15 residues. CDR1 and CDR2 (germline): ENHRY, SYGVKD. CDR3 bases: TGTGCCATCAGTAGTACGGCCGGACCCACCGGGGAGCTGTTTTTT. Translating gives CAISSTAGPTGELFF.

The rearrangement joins TRBV5-1 to TRBJ2-3; 7 nucleotides align to TRBD1. J lost 2 bases, V lost 3 bases, and 12 bases had no gene match. Germline CDR1 SGHRS, CDR2 YFSETQ. This CDR3 spans 17 amino acids. The CDR3 is CASSSFIRQGDTDTQYF. The CDR3 DNA sequence: TGCGCCAGCAGCTCATTCATCCGACAGGGTGACACAGATACGCAGTATTTT.

The chain joins TRBV5-1 to TRBJ2-5; a weak D match, TRBD1 (6 bases). V was pared by 0 bases and J by 5 bases, with 14 bases between. Germline lookup yields CDR1 SGHRS and CDR2 YFSETQ. The CDR3 has 15 residues. The CDR3 here is CASSLDLGAGETQYF. DNA of the CDR3: TGCGCCAGCAGCTTGGATCTGGGGGCAGGCGAGACCCAGTACTTC.

This clonotype was seen at least ten times. For the CDR3, the DNA is TGCAGCGCCGTTAGGGGATCAGGATCGTACGAGCAGTACTTC. It translates to CSAVRGSGSYEQYF. The chain employs TRBV29-1 and TRBJ2-7, with a tentative D call TRBD1 (5 bases). Trimming took off 7 bases at V and 4 bases at J, with 20 bases between the two ends. This CDR3 spans 14 amino acids. Germline V gene data show CDR1 as SQVTM and CDR2 as ANQGSEA.

The chain has TRBV9 and TRBJ1-4; D might be TRBD1 (5 bases). CDR1 is SGDLS and CDR2 is YYNGEE in the germline V gene. This CDR3 region has 15 residues. V was cut by 3 bases and J by 8 bases, with 17 bases left in between. As DNA, the CDR3 is TGTGCCAGCAGCGCGACAGTCACGACGGGGGAAAAACTGTTTTTT. Residues: CASSATVTTGEKLFF.

The chain combines TRBV4-3 with TRBJ2-1; D call uncertain. V was shortened by 4 bases and J by 7 bases, with 11 bases between the two germline ends. The CDR3 runs 13 residues. In germline, CDR1 is LGHNA, CDR2 YSLEER. CDR3 sequence: CASSLWGSNEQFF. DNA of the CDR3: TGCGCCAGCAGCCTTTGGGGAAGTAATGAGCAGTTCTTC.

The V and J genes are TRBV27 and TRBJ1-6, with D tentatively TRBD1 (6 bases). V was cut by 5 bases and J by 6 bases, with 14 bases left in between. The CDR3 is 15 amino acids. Looked up from germline, CDR1 is MNHEY and CDR2 is SMNVEV (reference sequence). The CDR3 here is CASSALTGSNSPLHF. CDR3 DNA sequence: TGTGCCAGCAGTGCCTTGACAGGTTCTAATTCACCCCTCCACTTT.

This clonotype was detected only a few times. The V gene is TRBV4-3, the J gene TRBJ2-1, with D uncertain. The V gene's germline CDR1 is LGHNA and CDR2 YSLEER. Trimming shortened V by 4 bases and J by 4 bases, and 11 bases separated the two germline ends. CDR3 size: 14 residues. The CDR3 spells CASSRDLVYNEQFF. CDR3 in DNA: TGCGCCAGCAGCCGGGATCTAGTTTACAATGAGCAGTTCTTC.

The V call is TRBV6-2 or TRBV6-3, the J call TRBJ2-1; 8 bases map to TRBD2. CDR3 length: 14 amino acids. Germline CDR1 MNHEY, CDR2 SVGEGT. The V and J ends lost 6 bases and 10 bases, in that order; junction bases with no gene match: 11. The CDR3 region is CASSPGTRLSEQFF. CDR3 DNA sequence: TGTGCCAGCAGCCCCGGGACTAGGTTGTCCGAGCAGTTCTTC.

This clonotype has only a few counts. The chain has TRBV27 and TRBJ1-6; a possible D gene is TRBD1 (6 bases). Per germline, CDR1 MNHEY and CDR2 SMNVEV (reference sequence). V dropped 5 bases and J dropped 7 bases, with 18 bases sitting between them. This CDR3 is 16 amino acids long. This CDR3 is CASSQTGTLANSPLHF. The CDR3 DNA is TGTGCCAGCAGTCAAACAGGGACTCTTGCCAATTCACCCCTCCACTTT.

This clonotype was counted only a few times. The V gene is TRBV12-3 or TRBV12-4, the J gene TRBJ2-1, with D uncertain. CDR3 size: 13 residues. Deletions cut 3 bases from V and 3 bases from J, with 6 bases between. Here the CDR3 DNA reads TGTGCCAGCAGTTTTAGACGCTACAATGAGCAGTTCTTC. This gives the protein CASSFRRYNEQFF.

This sequence joins TRBV11-2 and TRBJ2-3; 7 nucleotides line up with TRBD2. CDR1 is SGHAT, CDR2 FQNNGV, per germline. The V gene end was trimmed by 5 bases and the J gene end by 2 bases; junction bases not matched to a gene: 10. The CDR3 contains 16 residues. The chain's CDR3 is CASSPGGNRNTDTQYF. CDR3 DNA sequence: TGTGCCAGCAGCCCCGGGGGGAACAGGAACACAGATACGCAGTATTTT.

This clonotype was detected ten times or more. J is TRBJ1-2 and V is TRBV4-1, with unresolved D. Trimming left V 3 bases short and J 0 bases short, with 14 bases between. The CDR3 loop spans 16 amino acids. Germline V gene data show CDR1 as MGHRA and CDR2 as YSYEKL. CDR3 region: CASSHKKGGANYGYTF. The CDR3 nucleotides are TGCGCCAGCAGCCATAAAAAAGGTGGAGCTAACTATGGCTACACCTTC.